The 31 T cell receptor beta chains in this list originate from one sample, sequenced in a study of beta chain features in type 1 diabetes. Every isolated RNA sample was fully reverse transcribed, so sequencing captured expressed TCRB transcripts. The method was immunoSEQ multiplex PCR; TCRdb's version includes in-frame clones alone and lacks a portion of them. The table has some 330,000 clones, 11% seen once; the top ten hold 0.015%. Sequencing was carried out using naive CD4+ T cells from blood. These receptors all come from a woman aged 25 to 39 in good health.

This clone occurred a few times. The V and J genes are TRBV19 and TRBJ2-7, with 7 bases that match TRBD2. The junction had 5 bases not matched to a gene; V was cut back by 4 bases and J by 2 bases. The CDR3 consists of 14 residues. Germline loops: CDR1 LNHDA, CDR2 SQIVND (reference sequence). The DNA of the CDR3 is TGTGCCAGTAGTACCACCGGGACTACCTACGAGCAGTACTTC. It translates to CASSTTGTTYEQYF.

The gene calls are TRBV28 and TRBJ1-1; 10 bases line up with TRBD1. The germline V gene encodes CDR1 MDHEN and CDR2 SYDVKM. The CDR3 totals 15 residues. Trimming removed 3 bases from V and 11 bases from J; junction bases left unmatched: 12. The CDR3 DNA sequence: TGTGCCAGCAGTTTGCCGGGACAGGGGATCGTGAGGGCTTTCTTT. It is translated as CASSLPGQGIVRAFF.

This rearrangement joins TRBV5-1 to TRBJ2-5, with 10 bases that match TRBD1. The CDR3 extends over 15 amino acids. Per germline, CDR1 SGHRS and CDR2 YFSETQ. Losses at the gene ends were 2 bases for V and 4 bases for J; bases not matched to a gene: 5. This CDR3 is CASSFADRGRETQYF. The CDR3 DNA follows: TGCGCCAGCAGCTTTGCGGACAGGGGGAGAGAGACCCAGTACTTC.

The chain employs TRBV28 and TRBJ1-2, with 8 nucleotides matching TRBD1. The CDR3 runs to 14 residues. In germline, CDR1 is MDHEN, CDR2 SYDVKM. The junction had 4 bases not matched to a gene; V was cut back by 2 bases and J by 5 bases. CDR3 amino acids: CASSLQDRDYGYTF. The CDR3 DNA reads TGTGCCAGCAGTTTACAGGACAGGGATTATGGCTACACCTTC.

This chain connects TRBV5-1 to TRBJ2-5; D might be TRBD2 (5 bases). Trimming took 4 bases from V and 4 from J, leaving 20 bases between them. This CDR3 region has 16 residues. The germline CDR1 and CDR2 sequences are SGHRS and YFSETQ. CDR3 protein: CASSPASRTGRETQYF. CDR3 coding DNA: TGCGCCAGCAGCCCTGCGAGCCGGACGGGGAGAGAGACCCAGTACTTC.

The J gene is TRBJ2-3, the V gene TRBV30; 8 positions match TRBD2. The CDR3 loop spans 13 amino acids. Germline CDR1 is GTSNPN and CDR2 is SVGIG (reference sequence). J was trimmed by 3 bases and V by 5 bases; bases with no gene match: 4. CDR3 bases: TGTGCCTGGTGGACTAGCCCAACAGATACGCAGTATTTT. Its translation is CAWWTSPTDTQYF.

The J gene is TRBJ2-7, the V gene TRBV28; D may be TRBD1 (6 bases). The V gene lost 7 bases and the J gene lost 4 bases, with 14 bases spanning the gap. The CDR3 has 13 amino acids. Germline V lookup: CDR1 MDHEN, CDR2 SYDVKM. The CDR3: CASNPNRVYEQYF. CDR3 coding DNA: TGTGCCAGCAACCCCAACAGGGTGTACGAGCAGTACTTC. Combining the CDR3 with reference TRBV28 and TRBJ2-7 gives the whole variable domain DVKVTQSSRYLVKRTGEKVFLECVQDMDHENMFWYRQDPGLGLRLIYFSYDVKMKEKGDIPEGYSVSREKKERFSLILESASTNQTSMYLCASNPNRVYEQYFGPGTRLTVT.

This clone showed up just a few times. This sequence joins TRBV5-4 and TRBJ2-1; 11 bases align to TRBD2. CDR3 length: 17 amino acids. V gave up 6 bases and J gave up 8 bases; unmatched junction bases: 16. Germline CDR1 and CDR2: SGHNT and YYREEE (reference sequence). This chain's CDR3 is CASTTGLAAFGGDEQFF. Here the CDR3 DNA reads TGTGCCAGCACCACGGGACTAGCGGCCTTCGGGGGGGATGAGCAGTTCTTC.

This clone was detected only a few times. The identical CDR3 is also encoded by other nucleotide sequences in the sample. The chain carries TRBV7-6 and TRBJ2-7; perhaps TRBD1 as D (5 bases). The CDR3 has 14 amino acids. Germline CDR1 SGHVS, CDR2 FNYEAQ. Trimming removed 0 bases from V and 4 bases from J, with 10 bases in between. CDR3 amino acids: CASSLAAGWYEQYF. CDR3 nucleotides: TGTGCCAGCAGCTTAGCGGCAGGGTGGTACGAGCAGTACTTC.

The chain has TRBV7-2 and TRBJ1-1, with no clear D. Trimming shortened V by 3 bases and J by 0 bases, and 5 bases separated the two germline ends. The CDR3 consists of 13 residues. Germline-derived CDR1 and CDR2 are SGHTA and FQGNSA. CDR3 region: CASSFSMNTEAFF. The CDR3 DNA reads TGTGCCAGCAGCTTTTCTATGAACACTGAAGCTTTCTTT. Variable domain in full (rest from reference TRBV7-2 and TRBJ1-1): GAGVSQSPSNKVTEKGKDVELRCDPISGHTALYWYRQSLGQGLEFLIYFQGNSAPDKSGLPSDRFSAERTGGSVSTLTIQRTQQEDSAVYLCASSFSMNTEAFFGQGTRLTVV.

This clone was picked up a small number of times. The genes are TRBV7-9 and TRBJ1-2; maybe TRBD1 (5 bases). CDR3 length equals 14 residues. The V and J ends lost 4 bases and 2 bases respectively, with 11 bases between them. Germline V CDR1 and CDR2: SEHNR, FQNEAQ (reference sequence). The DNA for the CDR3 is TGTGCCAGCAGCTCGGCCAGGGCAAACTATGGCTACACCTTC. As protein: CASSSARANYGYTF.

The V and J genes are TRBV7-6 and TRBJ2-7; 14 nucleotides agree with TRBD2. The CDR3 is 17 residues long. Losses at the gene ends were 3 bases for V and 5 bases for J; bases not matched to a gene: 9. In germline, CDR1 is SGHVS, CDR2 FNYEAQ. CDR3 sequence: CASSFLGTSGSYNEQYF. As DNA, the CDR3 is TGTGCCAGCAGCTTTTTAGGGACTAGCGGGAGTTATAACGAGCAGTACTTC.

The sample holds one count of this clone. The V call is TRBV10-3, the J call TRBJ2-1; 7 nucleotides align to TRBD2. The V gene end was trimmed by 4 bases and the J gene end by 1 base; junction bases not matched to a gene: 10. The germline CDR1 and CDR2 sequences are ENHRY and SYGVKD. This CDR3 is built from 17 residues. CDR3 in amino acids: CAISGTSDRHSYNEQFF. CDR3 sequence (DNA): TGTGCCATCAGTGGAACTAGCGACCGACATTCCTACAATGAGCAGTTCTTC.

CDR3 loop: CASSLEGGRSYNEQFF. CDR3 DNA sequence: TGTGCCAGCAGCTTAGAGGGCGGGAGGTCCTACAATGAGCAGTTCTTC. The chain uses TRBV11-2 and TRBJ2-1, with 8 bases fitting TRBD2. Germline lookup yields CDR1 SGHAT and CDR2 FQNNGV. The CDR3 covers 16 residues. V shed 0 bases, J shed 1 base, and the junction held 2 bases outside the gene matches.

This chain connects TRBV28 to TRBJ1-1; 9 bases are a match to TRBD1. V gave up 5 bases and J gave up 5 bases; unmatched junction bases: 9. Looked up from germline, CDR1 is MDHEN and CDR2 is SYDVKM. This CDR3 has 15 residues. The CDR3 region has the DNA TGTGCCAGCAGTCCCATTACAGGGGGCGGGACTGAAGCTTTCTTT. Its translation: CASSPITGGGTEAFF.

This chain connects TRBV27 to TRBJ2-2; 8 nucleotides align to TRBD1. Germline V CDR1 and CDR2: MNHEY, SMNVEV (reference sequence). The CDR3 spans 15 residues. The V segment lost 7 bases and the J segment 1 base; nucleotides outside the gene matches: 5. The CDR3 region is CASNKGTGNTGELFF. CDR3 DNA: TGTGCCAGCAACAAAGGGACAGGGAACACCGGGGAGCTGTTTTTT.

Written as DNA, the CDR3 is TGCGCCAGCAGCTCACGGCTGGACAGGCCCCAAGAGACCCAGTACTTC. Protein: CASSSRLDRPQETQYF. The rearrangement joins TRBV4-1 to TRBJ2-5; 7 bases line up with TRBD1. With 5 bases clipped from V and 1 base from J, the junction kept 10 bases outside the gene matches. CDR1 MGHRA and CDR2 YSYEKL come from the germline V gene. The CDR3 totals 16 residues.

CDR3 protein: CASRPNSASGYNEQFF. The CDR3 DNA sequence: TGTGCCAGCAGACCAAATTCGGCTAGCGGGTACAATGAGCAGTTCTTC. The chain has TRBV7-9 and TRBJ2-1, with 8 bases matching TRBD2. Trimming removed 6 bases from V and 4 bases from J; junction bases left unmatched: 11. Germline CDR1 is SEHNR and CDR2 is FQNEAQ (reference sequence). The CDR3 extends over 16 amino acids.

This clone showed up just a few times. The rearrangement joins TRBV6-1 to TRBJ2-7; 12 bases map to TRBD2. Germline V lookup: CDR1 MNHNS, CDR2 SASEGT. The CDR3 contains 14 residues. The trim removed 10 bases at V and 0 bases at J, leaving 4 bases unmatched. The CDR3 loop reads CATGLAGNSYEQYF. The CDR3 DNA sequence: TGTGCCACCGGACTAGCGGGGAACTCCTACGAGCAGTACTTC.

The J gene is TRBJ1-1, the V gene TRBV7-9; TRBD1 agrees at 7 bases. The V segment lost 5 bases and the J segment 1 base; nucleotides outside the gene matches: 7. In germline, CDR1 is SEHNR, CDR2 FQNEAQ (reference sequence). CDR3 length: 15 amino acids. The CDR3, as DNA: TGTGCCAGCAGCAGACGACAGGGTGAGAACACTGAAGCTTTCTTT. Residues: CASSRRQGENTEAFF. The variable domain in full, completed from reference TRBV7-9 and TRBJ1-1, reads DTGVSQNPRHKITKRGQNVTFRCDPISEHNRLYWYRQTLGQGPEFLTYFQNEAQLEKSRLLSDRFSAERPKGSFSTLEIQRTEQGDSAMYLCASSRRQGENTEAFFGQGTRLTVV.

This clone was counted a few times. This chain connects TRBV29-1 to TRBJ2-1, with D hard to call. This CDR3 is 13 amino acids long. Looked up from germline, CDR1 is SQVTM and CDR2 is ANQGSEA. The V end was cut by 7 bases, the J end by 5 bases, with 15 bases between. CDR3 region: CSGRKNSDNEQFF. The CDR3 DNA reads TGCAGCGGGCGGAAGAACTCGGACAATGAGCAGTTCTTC.

To note about this clone: At one end, the junction sequence differs from germline, possibly due to a read error. The chain carries TRBV7-9 and TRBJ2-7, with 9 bases identical to TRBD2. Germline-derived CDR1 and CDR2 are SEHNR and FQNEAQ (reference sequence). The CDR3 extends over 13 amino acids. The CDR3 nucleotides read TGTGCCAGCACCTTACTAGCGGGTGACGAGCAGTACTTC. It specifies CASTLLAGDEQYF.

This clone turned up a few times. This rearrangement joins TRBV7-2 to TRBJ2-5, with D maybe TRBD2 (6 bases). V lost 5 bases and J 5 bases, leaving 18 bases between the germline ends. The CDR3 is made up of 15 amino acids. Germline loops: CDR1 SGHTA, CDR2 FQGNSA. The CDR3 loop reads CASSGSGLGKETQYF. The DNA of the CDR3 is TGTGCCAGCAGCGGGAGCGGGTTGGGTAAGGAGACCCAGTACTTC. The full variable domain, rest sourced from reference TRBV7-2 and TRBJ2-5, is GAGVSQSPSNKVTEKGKDVELRCDPISGHTALYWYRQSLGQGLEFLIYFQGNSAPDKSGLPSDRFSAERTGGSVSTLTIQRTQQEDSAVYLCASSGSGLGKETQYFGPGTRLLVL.

This clone showed up just a few times. The chain employs TRBV7-2 and TRBJ2-7; 8 bases are a match to TRBD1. V shed 5 bases and J 4 bases; nucleotides not matched to a gene: 7. CDR1 is SGHTA, CDR2 FQGNSA, per germline. The CDR3 consists of 14 residues. The CDR3 bases are TGTGCCAGCAGCCCACAGGGGGTTTCGTACGAGCAGTACTTC. It is translated as CASSPQGVSYEQYF.

The rearrangement uses TRBV7-2 and TRBJ2-3; D perhaps matches TRBD1 (5 bases). CDR3 length equals 13 residues. V was shortened by 2 bases and J by 4 bases, with 7 bases between the two germline ends. CDR1 and CDR2 from the germline V gene are SGHTA and FQGNSA. For the CDR3, the DNA is TGTGCCAGCAGCTTACAGGGTCCAGATACGCAGTATTTT. It translates to CASSLQGPDTQYF.

There are a few counts of this clone. The genes are TRBV7-9 and TRBJ2-5; 7 nucleotides match TRBD1. Losses at the gene ends were 4 bases for V and 6 bases for J; bases not matched to a gene: 8. This CDR3 is 14 amino acids long. The V gene's germline CDR1 is SEHNR and CDR2 FQNEAQ (reference sequence). CDR3 sequence (DNA): TGTGCCAGCAGCTACAGGGGTGCAGGAAAGACCCAGTACTTC. It translates to CASSYRGAGKTQYF.

This clone was counted a few times. The V gene is TRBV2, the J gene TRBJ2-1, with 15 positions matching TRBD2. The CDR3 spans 15 residues. The V gene's germline CDR1 is SNHLY and CDR2 FYNNEI. Trimming removed 6 bases from V and 8 bases from J; junction bases left unmatched: 5. The CDR3 bases are TGTGCCAGCAGGACGGGACTAGCGGGAGGCTATGAGCAGTTCTTC. Its translation: CASRTGLAGGYEQFF.

This clone was seen only a few times. The V gene is TRBV5-1, the J gene TRBJ2-2, with TRBD2 identical over 7 bases. CDR3 length: 14 residues. Trimming at V came to 4 bases and at J to 5 bases, leaving 5 bases not matched to a gene. Germline V gene sequence: CDR1 SGHRS, CDR2 YFSETQ. This CDR3 is CASSPLAPTGELFF. For the CDR3, the DNA is TGCGCCAGCAGCCCACTAGCGCCTACCGGGGAGCTGTTTTTT.

This clone was observed a handful of times. J is TRBJ2-1 and V is TRBV7-9, with TRBD2 as a possible D gene (6 bases). The CDR3 totals 14 residues. Per germline, CDR1 SEHNR and CDR2 FQNEAQ (reference sequence). V was cut by 1 base and J by 6 bases, with 10 bases left in between. The CDR3 here is CASSLETSFNEQFF. Here the CDR3 DNA reads TGTGCCAGCAGCTTAGAGACTAGTTTCAATGAGCAGTTCTTC. The full variable domain, rest sourced from reference TRBV7-9 and TRBJ2-1, is DTGVSQNPRHKITKRGQNVTFRCDPISEHNRLYWYRQTLGQGPEFLTYFQNEAQLEKSRLLSDRFSAERPKGSFSTLEIQRTEQGDSAMYLCASSLETSFNEQFFGPGTRLTVL.

A few counts support this clone. The chain is built from TRBV14 and TRBJ2-5; TRBD2 aligns across 13 bases. The CDR3 runs 18 residues. CDR1 is SGHDN, CDR2 FVKESK, per germline. V dropped 4 bases and J dropped 4; count of bases not matched to a gene: 12. The CDR3 here is CASSRRSWTSGSPETQYF. CDR3 DNA: TGTGCCAGCAGCCGCCGATCGTGGACTAGCGGGAGTCCAGAGACCCAGTACTTC.

This clone came up a few times. This chain connects TRBV11-3 to TRBJ2-5; D is possibly TRBD2 (5 bases). This CDR3 has 15 amino acids. Germline V gene sequence: CDR1 SGHNT, CDR2 YENEEA. V lost 5 bases and J lost 5, with 18 bases in between. The CDR3 DNA sequence: TGTGCCAGCAGCCCGTCGGGCCCGACGGGGGAGACCCAGTACTTC. This codes for CASSPSGPTGETQYF.